These T cell receptor beta chains were read from a single sample in a study of blood T cell repertoires in COVID-19. Produced via immunoSEQ multiplex PCR; TCRdb's table is partial and in-frame only. The repertoire holds roughly 170,000 clones, with approximately 86% as singletons. Sequenced sample: peripheral blood. These TCRs come from a man between 60 and 70 years old who had recovered from COVID-19. The CDR3 runs from the conserved cysteine through the conserved F or W. A D gene is named only where the DNA matches it firmly. A row's size may be missing; if present it is once, few, many or a size class.

D | size | J | V | CDR3 | DNA
- | - | TRBJ1-1 | TRBV7-2 | CASSYTENTEAFF | TGTGCCAGCAGTTACACAGAGAACACTGAAGCTTTCTTT
- | - | TRBJ1-5 | TRBV27 | CASSLNRRQDTNQPQHF | TGTGCCAGCAGTTTAAACCGAAGACAGGACACCAATCAGCCCCAGCATTTT
- | - | TRBJ2-4 | TRBV11-2 | CASSPGTRRGYF | TGTGCCAGCAGCCCCGGGACGCGGAGGGGGTACTTC
TRBD1 | - | TRBJ1-2 | TRBV7-2 | CASSPTGIYGYTF | TGTGCCAGCAGCCCGACAGGGATCTATGGCTACACCTTC
- | - | TRBJ2-3 | TRBV11-3 | CASSLGGESTDTQYF | TGTGCCAGCAGCTTAGGGGGGGAATCCACAGATACGCAGTATTTT
- | - | TRBJ2-2 | TRBV19 | CASSVPRSGELFF | TGTGCCAGTAGTGTCCCCCGCAGCGGGGAGCTGTTTTTT
- | few | TRBJ2-2 | TRBV9 | CASEGAGELFF | TGTGCCAGCGAGGGAGCCGGGGAGCTGTTTTTT
- | - | TRBJ1-1 | TRBV9 | CASGHPNTEAFF | TGTGCCAGCGGACATCCGAACACTGAAGCTTTCTTT
- | - | TRBJ1-1 | TRBV7-2 | CASSLTRAQDTEAFF | TGTGCCAGCAGCTTAACGAGGGCGCAGGACACTGAAGCTTTCTTT
TRBD1 | - | TRBJ1-2 | TRBV10-3 | CASSTGETYGYTF | TGTGCCAGTTCGACAGGGGAAACCTATGGCTACACCTTC
- | - | TRBJ1-1 | TRBV5-6 | CASSRGRAGMNTEAFF | TGTGCCAGCAGTCGAGGCAGGGCAGGGATGAACACTGAAGCTTTCTTT
- | many | TRBJ1-5 | TRBV7-9 | CASSLGAYNQPQHF | TGTGCCAGCAGCTTAGGGGCCTACAATCAGCCCCAGCATTTT
- | - | TRBJ2-7 | TRBV6-5 | CASSYSSGTHPYEQYF | TGTGCCAGCAGTTACTCGAGCGGGACACATCCCTACGAGCAGTACTTC
- | - | TRBJ1-4 | TRBV19 | CASSPESTNEKLFF | TGTGCCAGTAGTCCGGAGTCAACTAATGAAAAACTGTTTTTT
TRBD1 | once | TRBJ2-7 | TRBV18 | CASSPRQGPEQYF | TGTGCCAGCTCACCGAGACAGGGCCCCGAGCAGTACTTC
TRBD2 | - | TRBJ2-3 | TRBV3-1/TRBV3-2 | CASSQDLAGRTDTQYF | TGTGCCAGCAGCCAAGATCTAGCGGGGAGGACAGATACGCAGTATTTT
- | - | TRBJ2-3 | TRBV5-5 | CASSLWAGERTDTQYF | TGTGCCAGCAGCTTGTGGGCAGGGGAGAGAACAGATACGCAGTATTTT
TRBD2 | - | TRBJ2-1 | TRBV24-1 | CATSPGLAGGGYNEQFF | TGTGCCACCAGCCCGGGACTAGCGGGGGGAGGTTACAATGAGCAGTTCTTC
TRBD1 | - | TRBJ1-6 | TRBV10-2 | CASTLDRDGSPLHF | TGCGCCAGCACCCTCGACAGGGATGGGTCACCCCTCCACTTT
- | - | TRBJ1-1 | TRBV18 | CASSPVEQENTEAFF | TGTGCCAGCTCACCAGTTGAACAGGAGAACACTGAAGCTTTCTTT
TRBD1 | - | TRBJ1-2 | TRBV7-3 | CASSLDGTGGLSGYTF | TGTGCCAGCAGCCTCGACGGGACAGGGGGCCTGTCTGGCTACACCTTC
- | - | TRBJ1-3 | TRBV28 | CASSLVARATGGRSGHSGNTIYF | TGTGCCAGCAGTTTAGTGGCCAGGGCGACGGGGGGCAGGAGTGGGCACTCTGGAAACACCATATATTTT
- | - | TRBJ2-1 | TRBV6-1 | CASSETTEGQFREQFF | TGTGCCAGCAGTGAAACGACGGAGGGGCAGTTTCGTGAGCAGTTCTTC
TRBD2 | - | TRBJ2-2 | TRBV13 | CASSLLAGGLRWDTGELFF | TGTGCCAGCAGCTTGCTAGCGGGGGGCCTAAGGTGGGACACCGGGGAGCTGTTTTTT
- | - | TRBJ2-3 | TRBV5-6 | CASSLVRDTDTQYF | TGTGCCAGCAGCTTAGTCAGGGATACAGATACGCAGTATTTT
- | - | TRBJ1-2 | TRBV20-1 | CSASKGYGYTF | TGCAGTGCTAGTAAGGGGTATGGCTACACCTTC
- | - | TRBJ2-1 | TRBV7-3 | CASRGTGRNEQFF | TGTGCCAGCAGGGGAACCGGGAGAAATGAGCAGTTCTTC
TRBD2 | - | TRBJ2-3 | TRBV7-2 | CASSPLAGSQRDTQYF | TGTGCCAGCAGCCCCCTAGCGGGGTCCCAAAGGGATACGCAGTATTTT
- | - | TRBJ2-7 | TRBV11-2 | CASSWGQGAREQYF | TGTGCCAGCAGCTGGGGACAAGGGGCCCGCGAGCAGTACTTC
- | - | TRBJ1-2 | TRBV11-3 | CASSSPHLYGYTF | TGTGCCAGCAGCTCCCCACACCTCTATGGCTACACCTTC
- | once | TRBJ1-3 | TRBV18 | CASSPTSPFSGNTIYF | TGTGCCAGCTCACCAACCAGTCCATTCTCTGGAAACACCATATATTTT
- | - | TRBJ1-2 | TRBV29-1 | CSVDGAREEGYTF | TGCAGCGTTGATGGGGCACGCGAGGAGGGCTACACCTTC
- | - | TRBJ1-2 | TRBV7-9 | CAMSAGHGYTF | TGTGCCATGTCCGCGGGTCATGGCTACACCTTC
TRBD2 | - | TRBJ2-5 | TRBV5-1 | CASSRSGETQYF | TGCGCCAGCAGTCGTAGCGGGGAGACCCAGTACTTC
TRBD1 | - | TRBJ2-5 | TRBV5-1 | CASSLGDRVQETQYF | TGCGCCAGCAGCTTGGGGGACAGGGTCCAAGAGACCCAGTACTTC
- | - | TRBJ1-3 | TRBV7-2 | CASSLDGTGNTIYF | TGTGCCAGCAGCTTAGACGGTACTGGAAACACCATATATTTT
TRBD1 | - | TRBJ1-4 | TRBV27 | CASSFWRGQVEKLFF | TGTGCCAGCAGTTTTTGGAGGGGGCAAGTAGAAAAACTGTTTTTT
TRBD2 | - | TRBJ2-1 | TRBV24-1 | CATSDPNGLAGVNNEQFF | TGTGCCACCAGTGACCCCAATGGACTAGCCGGCGTTAACAATGAGCAGTTCTTC
TRBD1 | - | TRBJ1-1 | TRBV9 | CASSVGTGTEAFF | TGTGCCAGCAGCGTAGGGACAGGGACCGAAGCTTTCTTT
TRBD1 | - | TRBJ2-3 | TRBV5-1 | CASSIGQGAVDTQYF | TGCGCCAGCAGCATTGGACAGGGGGCTGTTGATACGCAGTATTTT
TRBD1 | - | TRBJ2-7 | TRBV11-2 | CASSVGTGRYEQYF | TGTGCCAGCAGCGTTGGGACAGGGAGGTACGAGCAGTACTTC
TRBD1 | - | TRBJ2-1 | TRBV5-1 | CASSQGQGSYNEQFF | TGCGCCAGCAGCCAGGGACAGGGCTCCTACAATGAGCAGTTCTTC
- | - | TRBJ1-2 | TRBV12-3/TRBV12-4 | CASKAQGQGAVF | TGTGCCAGCAAGGCACAGGGCCAAGGGGCTGTCTTC
- | - | TRBJ1-2 | TRBV11-2 | CASSFSEYGYTF | TGTGCCAGCAGCTTCTCAGAATATGGCTACACCTTC
- | - | TRBJ2-7 | TRBV5-6 | CASAGWRDSYEQYF | TGTGCCAGCGCAGGGTGGAGAGACTCCTACGAGCAGTACTTC
- | - | TRBJ1-1 | TRBV12-3/TRBV12-4 | CASSTTVNTEAFF | TGTGCCAGCAGCACCACAGTGAACACTGAAGCTTTCTTT
TRBD1 | few | TRBJ1-2 | TRBV9 | CASSLTGEWGYTF | TGTGCCAGCAGCCTGACAGGGGAGTGGGGCTACACCTTC
- | - | TRBJ1-2 | TRBV6-5 | CASSRTASYGYTF | TGTGCCAGCAGCCGGACAGCAAGCTATGGCTACACCTTC
- | - | TRBJ1-5 | TRBV9 | CASSVGAIFQPQHF | TGTGCCAGCAGCGTAGGGGCGATCTTTCAGCCCCAGCATTTT
- | once | TRBJ1-6 | TRBV12-3/TRBV12-4 | CASSDSYNSPLHF | TGTGCCAGCAGCGACTCCTACAATTCACCCCTCCACTTT
TRBD1 | - | TRBJ1-4 | TRBV7-7 | CASSLGRGPNEKLFF | TGTGCTAGCAGCTTAGGGAGGGGGCCTAATGAAAAACTGTTTTTT
- | few | TRBJ2-6 | TRBV3-1/TRBV3-2 | CASSQDRRFSGANVLTF | TGTGCCAGCAGCCAAGATAGGAGGTTCTCTGGGGCCAACGTCCTGACTTTC
TRBD1 | - | TRBJ1-5 | TRBV6-5 | CASSRQGASQPQHF | TGTGCCAGCTCAAGACAGGGGGCGAGTCAGCCCCAGCATTTT